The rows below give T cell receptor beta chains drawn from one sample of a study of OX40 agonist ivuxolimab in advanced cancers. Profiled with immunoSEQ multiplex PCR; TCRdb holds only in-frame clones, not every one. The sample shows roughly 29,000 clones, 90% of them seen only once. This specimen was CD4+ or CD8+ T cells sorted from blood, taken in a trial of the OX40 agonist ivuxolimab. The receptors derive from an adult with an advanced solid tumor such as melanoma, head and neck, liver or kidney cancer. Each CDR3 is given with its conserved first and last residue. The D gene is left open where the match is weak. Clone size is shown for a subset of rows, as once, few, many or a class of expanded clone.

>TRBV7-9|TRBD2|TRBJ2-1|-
TGTGCCAGCAGCTTAGTTGGACCGGGACTAGCGGAACACAATGAGCAGTTCTTC
CASSLVGPGLAEHNEQFF
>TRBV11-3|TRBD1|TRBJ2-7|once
TGTGCCAGCAGCTTAGCGACCGGGACAGGAGGGACCAGCGAGCAGTACTTC
CASSLATGTGGTSEQYF
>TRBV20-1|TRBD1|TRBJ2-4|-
TGCAGTGCTCAAAGACAGGGATATCCGTACTTC
CSAQRQGYPYF
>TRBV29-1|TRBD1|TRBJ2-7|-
TGCAGCGTCCAACAGGGGGCCTACGAGCAGTACTTC
CSVQQGAYEQYF
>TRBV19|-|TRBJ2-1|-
TGTGCCAGTAGTCGTGAAAAGAGGGCGTACAATGAGCAGTTCTTC
CASSREKRAYNEQFF
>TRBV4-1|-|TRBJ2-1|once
TGCGCCAGCAGCCAATGGGGTAGCGATGAGCAGTTCTTC
CASSQWGSDEQFF
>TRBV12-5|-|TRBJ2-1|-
TGTGCTAGTGGTTTGTTCGCAGGGGTGAATGAGCAGTTCTTC
CASGLFAGVNEQFF
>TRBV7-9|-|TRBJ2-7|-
TGTGCCAGCAGCTTAGTAACGTCGCCCGAGCAGTACTTC
CASSLVTSPEQYF
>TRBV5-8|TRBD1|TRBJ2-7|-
TGTGCCAGCAGCTCGGGACAGGGCTCCTACGAGCAGTACTTC
CASSSGQGSYEQYF
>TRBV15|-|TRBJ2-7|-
TGTGCCACCAGCAGAGATCTTGGGGCAGAAGCTTACGAGCAGTACTTC
CATSRDLGAEAYEQYF
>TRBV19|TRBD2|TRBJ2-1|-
TGTGCCACCGGACTAGCGGGAGGGACCTACAATGAGCAGTTCTTC
CATGLAGGTYNEQFF
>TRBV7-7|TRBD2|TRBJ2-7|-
TGTGCCAGCAGCTTAGGAGCGGGGGGGTACGAGCAGTACTTC
CASSLGAGGYEQYF
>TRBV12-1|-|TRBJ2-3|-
TGTGCCAGCAGCTTTGGACGGACTAGCGGGGCGTCAGATACGCAGTATTTT
CASSFGRTSGASDTQYF
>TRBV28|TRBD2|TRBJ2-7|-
TGTGCCAGCAGCATTGCAGGGCTAGCGGGAGACTCCTACGAGCAGTACTTC
CASSIAGLAGDSYEQYF
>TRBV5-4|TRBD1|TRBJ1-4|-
TGTGCCAGCAGCTCCGGACAGGGTGCAACTAATGAAAAACTGTTTTTT
CASSSGQGATNEKLFF
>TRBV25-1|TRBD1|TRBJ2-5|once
TGTGCCAGCAGAGGAATCTGGGGACAGGGGGCCGGCGAGACCCAGTACTTC
CASRGIWGQGAGETQYF
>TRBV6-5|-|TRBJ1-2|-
TGTGCCAGCAGTTACACAGCTAACTATGGCTACACCTTC
CASSYTANYGYTF
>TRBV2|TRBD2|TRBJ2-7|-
TGTGCCAGCAGTGAGGTCCTAGCGGGAGTCTACGAGCAGTACTTC
CASSEVLAGVYEQYF
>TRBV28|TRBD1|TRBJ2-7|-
TGTGCCAGCAGCCCTGACAGGGACTACGAGCAGTACTTC
CASSPDRDYEQYF
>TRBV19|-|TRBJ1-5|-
TGTGCCATTTCGACGGGGAATCAGCCCCAGCATTTT
CAISTGNQPQHF
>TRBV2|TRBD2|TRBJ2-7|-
TGTGCCAGCAGTGAATTTGCTAGCGGGACCTACGAGCAGTACTTC
CASSEFASGTYEQYF
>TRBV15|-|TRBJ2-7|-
TGTGCCACCAGCAGGGGGAGTGGTGACGAGCAGTACTTC
CATSRGSGDEQYF
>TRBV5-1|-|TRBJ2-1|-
TGCGCCAGCAGCTTGGCCAGTCGGGACCGGTTCTTC
CASSLASRDRFF
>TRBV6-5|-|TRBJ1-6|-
TGTGCCAGCAGTTACTCCCAGTCTTGGTCACCCCTCCACTTT
CASSYSQSWSPLHF
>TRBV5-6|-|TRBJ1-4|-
TGTGCCAGCAGCTTATTCGATGGGCAGGGTATAGTAACTAATGAAAAACTGTTTTTT
CASSLFDGQGIVTNEKLFF
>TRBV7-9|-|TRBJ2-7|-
TGTGCCTCCCTCGGGGGTACCTACGAGCAGTACTTC
CASLGGTYEQYF
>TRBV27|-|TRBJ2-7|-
TGTGCCAGCAGTTTCGCAGGGAAGGGCTACGAGCAGTACTTC
CASSFAGKGYEQYF
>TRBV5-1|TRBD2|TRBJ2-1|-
TGCGCCAGCGGGGTTACTAGCGGGAGGGTAAATGAGCAGTTCTTC
CASGVTSGRVNEQFF
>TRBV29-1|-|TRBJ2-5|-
TGCAGCGTTCCCAGGGGAATAGACGAGACCCAGTACTTC
CSVPRGIDETQYF
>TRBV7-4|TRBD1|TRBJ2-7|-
TGTGCCAGCAGCCACGGGACAGGGTACGAGCAGTACTTC
CASSHGTGYEQYF
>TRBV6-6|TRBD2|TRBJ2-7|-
TGTGCCAGCAGTTACTCCGCTAGCGGGAGCTACGAGCAGTACTTC
CASSYSASGSYEQYF
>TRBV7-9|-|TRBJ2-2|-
TGTGCCAGCAGCTCCCGGGACCTAGGGGGGGAGCTGTTTTTT
CASSSRDLGGELFF
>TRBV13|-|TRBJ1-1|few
TGTGCCAGCAGCTTAGGAGGCGCGGTCACTGAAGCTTTCTTT
CASSLGGAVTEAFF
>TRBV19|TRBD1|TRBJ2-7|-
TGTGCCAGTAGTATTGGGACAGGGAGGCGTTACGAGCAGTACTTC
CASSIGTGRRYEQYF
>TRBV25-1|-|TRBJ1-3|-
TGTGCCTCAGCGGCAGCTGGAAACACCATATATTTT
CASAAAGNTIYF
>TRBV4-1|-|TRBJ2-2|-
TGCGCCAGCAGCCCACCCCAGGGATTCGGCGGGGAGCTGTTTTTT
CASSPPQGFGGELFF
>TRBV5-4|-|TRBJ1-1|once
TGTGCCAGCAGCTGGGGGGGATCTCCCTCGGGTGAAGCTTTCTTT
CASSWGGSPSGEAFF
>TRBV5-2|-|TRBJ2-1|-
TGCGCCAGCAGCCAAGACTACCTCAATGAGCAGTTCTTC
CASSQDYLNEQFF
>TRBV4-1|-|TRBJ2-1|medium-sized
TGCGCCAGCAGCCAAGGAAACAGGAACAATGAGCAGTTCTTC
CASSQGNRNNEQFF
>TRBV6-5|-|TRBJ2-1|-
TGTGCCAGCAGTTACTCGGGTGCAGACTACAATGAGCAGTTCTTC
CASSYSGADYNEQFF
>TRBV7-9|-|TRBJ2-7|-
TGTGCCAGCAGCTTAGGGACCGCCTACGAGCAGTACTTC
CASSLGTAYEQYF
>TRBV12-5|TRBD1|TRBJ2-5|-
TGTGCTAGTGGTTTGGAGACAGGGTGGGGAGAGACCCAGTACTTC
CASGLETGWGETQYF
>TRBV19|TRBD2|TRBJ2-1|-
TGTGCCAGTAGTATCGGACTAGAGTCTGAGCAGTTCTTC
CASSIGLESEQFF
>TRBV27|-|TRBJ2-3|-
TGTGCCAGCAGTTTATTGGGCACAGATACGCAGTATTTT
CASSLLGTDTQYF